This TCR beta chain was observed in a study of beta chain features in type 1 diabetes. Study-wide points: A closer apparent resemblance between naive, central memory and Treg TCRB repertoires was seen in patients than in healthy donors. When VDJ junctions were examined, type 1 diabetes patients showed fewer insertions and more deletions. Using cDNA template may skew counts toward highly expressing activated cells. Researchers report that Type 1 diabetes patients had moderately but significantly shorter TCRB CDR3s across all four CD4+ subsets.

Expressed TCRB transcripts were sequenced because the entire RNA isolate underwent reverse transcription. Produced via immunoSEQ multiplex PCR; TCRdb's table is partial and in-frame only. The repertoire holds approximately 130,000 clones, with around 15% as singletons. The CDR3 runs 13 residues. Notes on this clone: Antigen specificity is unknown.

Input material: central memory CD4+ T cells from blood. This TCR was sampled from a young man with type 1 diabetes. This chain joins TRBV21-1 and TRBJ2-3. TRBV21-1 is described as a pseudogene. The CDR3: CASRLESTDTQYF. The CDR3 DNA reads as TGTGCCAGCAGGCTGGAAAGCACAGATACGCAGTATTTT.